The 17 T cell receptor beta chains presented below share a single source sample, sequenced in a study of CD8 T cells in Susac syndrome (dated by TCRdb to the late 2010s). Library prep was done by the immunoSEQ multiplex PCR assay. RNA was extracted using the RNeasy kit, and about 0.5 to 1 ug of the RNA was reverse transcribed with random hexamers. TCRdb trimmed public reads at Q25 via fastp, called clones via MiXCR and kept in-frame beta chains. Merged by CDR3 protein, the rows form single entries marked with the most common genes and DNA. This sample has 65,000 to 85,000 distinct CDR3 sequences in its table, and approximately 95% of those were observed once. The ten largest clonotypes hold approximately 0.5% of the sample. The source material was CD8+ T cells from PBMCs. The receptors were gathered from a human donor with Susac syndrome.

This chain connects TRBV20-1 to TRBJ2-7; 8 nucleotides agree with TRBD1. The V gene end was trimmed by 0 bases and the J gene end by 2 bases; junction bases not matched to a gene: 3. Germline V CDR1 and CDR2: DFQATT, SNEGSKA (reference sequence). The CDR3 is 14 residues long. The chain's CDR3 is CSAREGTGTYEQYF. The CDR3 bases are TGCAGTGCTAGAGAAGGGACAGGTACCTACGAGCAGTACTTC.

The CDR3 DNA reads TGTGCCAGTAGTATGATTGGCAGTTTGGATGAGCAGTTCTTC. It translates to CASSMIGSLDEQFF. The chain combines TRBV19 with TRBJ2-1, with no clear D. Germline loops: CDR1 LNHDA, CDR2 SQIVND (reference sequence). CDR3 length: 14 residues. With 3 bases removed from V and 8 bases from J, the gap between germline ends came to 14 bases.

This clonotype has a handful of counts. This rearrangement joins TRBV4-3 to TRBJ2-1; 7 nucleotides match TRBD2. CDR3 length: 15 amino acids. CDR1 is LGHNA, CDR2 YSLEER, per germline. V dropped 2 bases and J dropped 8; count of bases not matched to a gene: 9. The CDR3 protein is CASSQLTAAGDEQFF. CDR3 nucleotide sequence: TGCGCCAGCAGCCAACTAACCGCCGCGGGAGATGAGCAGTTCTTC.

The chain links TRBV25-1 to TRBJ1-1; D gene ambiguous. CDR3 length equals 13 residues. Germline CDR1 is MGHDK and CDR2 is SYGVNS. The V and J ends lost 4 bases and 4 bases respectively, with 10 bases between them. The CDR3 bases are TGTGCCAGCAGTGGGACTCGGGGCACTGAAGCTTTCTTT. Translated: CASSGTRGTEAFF.

The chain recombines TRBV9 with TRBJ2-5, with D possibly matching TRBD2 (6 bases). Germline lookup yields CDR1 SGDLS and CDR2 YYNGEE. Between the trimmed V and J ends, which lost 7 bases and 0 bases, there was a span of 13 bases. The CDR3 is 14 residues long. CDR3 amino acids: CASGRDFYQETQYF. The CDR3 nucleotides read TGTGCCAGCGGCCGGGACTTCTACCAAGAGACCCAGTACTTC.

This chain links TRBV9 with TRBJ1-5, with 7 nucleotides matching TRBD1. V trimming: 0 bases; J trimming: 2 bases; junction bases outside the gene matches: 2. This CDR3 region has 15 residues. Germline V gene lookup returns CDR1 SGDLS and CDR2 YYNGEE. The CDR3 reads CASSVGQGGNQPQHF. In DNA form, the CDR3 reads TGTGCCAGCAGCGTAGGGCAGGGGGGCAATCAGCCCCAGCATTTT.

The chain joins TRBV7-9 to TRBJ2-1; D remains unclear. The CDR3 contains 12 residues. The ends were cut back, 6 bases at V and 1 base at J, with 4 bases in the middle. Germline V CDR1 and CDR2: SEHNR, FQNEAQ (reference sequence). CDR3 DNA: TGTGCCAGCAGAGAATCCTACAATGAGCAGTTCTTC. This translates into CASRESYNEQFF.

This chain joins TRBV20-1 and TRBJ1-3; a possible D gene is TRBD1 (6 bases). V was pared by 2 bases and J by 4 bases, with 18 bases between. The CDR3 length is 16 residues. CDR1 and CDR2 (germline): DFQATT, SNEGSKA (reference sequence). CDR3 in DNA: TGCAGTGCTAGACCCCTCCGGGGGGCTGCCGGAAACACCATATATTTT. It translates to CSARPLRGAAGNTIYF.

The chain links TRBV7-9 to TRBJ2-2; D not certain. V was shortened by 3 bases and J by 0 bases, with 5 bases between the two germline ends. The CDR3 runs to 14 residues. Germline lookup yields CDR1 SEHNR and CDR2 FQNEAQ (reference sequence). The CDR3 spells CASSFTSNTGELFF. CDR3 in DNA: TGTGCCAGCAGCTTCACCTCGAACACCGGGGAGCTGTTTTTT.

The rearrangement joins TRBV7-2 to TRBJ2-7; TRBD2 aligns across 8 bases. Trimming took 2 bases from V and 0 from J; bases not matched to a gene: 3. Looked up from germline, CDR1 is SGHTA and CDR2 is FQGNSA. This CDR3 spans 15 amino acids. Here the CDR3 DNA reads TGTGCCAGCAGCTTAAGGAGCGGGAGCTCCTACGAGCAGTACTTC. This encodes CASSLRSGSSYEQYF.

The CDR3 coding sequence is TGTGCCAGCAGCCAGCAGGAGGGGGCGCGAAGTGAAAAACTGTTTTTT. Its protein is CASSQQEGARSEKLFF. The chain links TRBV3-1 to TRBJ1-4; 7 nucleotides align to TRBD1. The CDR3 consists of 16 residues. The V and J ends lost 3 bases and 7 bases, in that order; junction bases with no gene match: 11. CDR1 LGHDT and CDR2 YNNKEL come from the germline V gene (reference sequence).

The chain carries TRBV2 and TRBJ1-1; perhaps TRBD1 as D (6 bases). Germline V CDR1 and CDR2: SNHLY, FYNNEI. Deletions cut 6 bases from V and 4 bases from J, with 9 bases between. The CDR3 is 12 residues long. The CDR3 loop reads CASRGGLTEAFF. The CDR3 DNA reads as TGTGCCAGCAGAGGGGGGCTCACTGAAGCTTTCTTT. The whole variable domain, filled in from reference TRBV2 and TRBJ1-1, reads EPEVTQTPSHQVTQMGQEVILRCVPISNHLYFYWYRQILGQKVEFLVSFYNNEISEKSEIFDDQFSVERPDGSNFTLKIRSTKLEDSAMYFCASRGGLTEAFFGQGTRLTVV.

This rearrangement joins TRBV7-9 to TRBJ2-7; D is perhaps TRBD1 or TRBD2 (6 bases each). With 5 bases removed from V and 3 bases from J, the gap between germline ends came to 20 bases. The germline CDR1 and CDR2 sequences are SEHNR and FQNEAQ (reference sequence). The CDR3 length is 16 residues. CDR3 sequence reads: CASSRSGGREDYEQYF. CDR3 sequence (DNA): TGTGCCAGCAGCCGGTCTGGGGGCAGGGAGGACTACGAGCAGTACTTC.

This clonotype was picked up a small number of times. The gene calls are TRBV7-2 and TRBJ2-1; TRBD2 agrees at 8 bases. Trimming removed 1 base from V and 4 bases from J; junction bases left unmatched: 3. This CDR3 has 15 residues. CDR1 and CDR2 (germline): SGHTA, FQGNSA. Here the CDR3 DNA reads TGTGCCAGCAGCTTAGTTGCTAGCGGGTACAATGAGCAGTTCTTC. Protein product: CASSLVASGYNEQFF.

This chain joins TRBV11-2 and TRBJ2-3; D may be TRBD1 or TRBD2 (5 bases each). V lost 4 bases and J lost 3, with 14 bases in between. Germline lookup yields CDR1 SGHAT and CDR2 FQNNGV. This CDR3 has 15 amino acids. The CDR3 bases are TGTGCCAGCAGCTCAGAGGGGTCCCTAACAGATACGCAGTATTTT. Amino acid sequence: CASSSEGSLTDTQYF.

This chain connects TRBV18 to TRBJ2-6; TRBD1 aligns across 8 bases. V shed 3 bases and J 5 bases; nucleotides not matched to a gene: 12. This CDR3 is 18 amino acids long. Per the germline V gene, CDR1 is KGHSH and CDR2 is LQKENI. The CDR3 loop reads CASSPGQASSGRANVLTF. The CDR3 nucleotides read TGTGCCAGCTCACCGGGACAGGCCAGCTCTGGTAGGGCCAACGTCCTGACTTTC. Filled out from reference TRBV18 and TRBJ2-6, the complete variable domain reads NAGVMQNPRHLVRRRGQEARLRCSPMKGHSHVYWYRQLPEEGLKFMVYLQKENIIDESGMPKERFSAEFPKEGPSILRIQQVVRGDSAAYFCASSPGQASSGRANVLTFGAGSRLTVL.

This clonotype was counted once. The V and J genes are TRBV27 and TRBJ2-5, with a weak D call TRBD2 (7 bases). V lost 6 bases and J 4 bases, leaving 15 bases between the germline ends. The CDR3 is made up of 14 amino acids. Looked up from germline, CDR1 is MNHEY and CDR2 is SMNVEV (reference sequence). DNA for the CDR3: TGTGCCAGCAGGTCTGCGGGGGACACAGAGACCCAGTACTTC. It yields the protein CASRSAGDTETQYF.